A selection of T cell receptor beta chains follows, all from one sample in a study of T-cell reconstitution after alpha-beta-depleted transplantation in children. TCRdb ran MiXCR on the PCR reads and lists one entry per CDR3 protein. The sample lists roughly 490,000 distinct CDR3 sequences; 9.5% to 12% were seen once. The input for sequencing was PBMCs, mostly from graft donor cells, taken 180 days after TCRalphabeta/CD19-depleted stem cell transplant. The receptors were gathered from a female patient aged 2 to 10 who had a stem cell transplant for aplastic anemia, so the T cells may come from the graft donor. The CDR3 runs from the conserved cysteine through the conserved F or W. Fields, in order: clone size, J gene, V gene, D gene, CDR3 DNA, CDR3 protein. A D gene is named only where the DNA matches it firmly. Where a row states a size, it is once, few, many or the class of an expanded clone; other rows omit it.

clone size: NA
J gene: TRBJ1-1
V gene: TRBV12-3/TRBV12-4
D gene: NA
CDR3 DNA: TGTGCCAGCAAGTCAAGGGGCTCTGGCAATGAAGCTTTCTTT
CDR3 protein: CASKSRGSGNEAFF

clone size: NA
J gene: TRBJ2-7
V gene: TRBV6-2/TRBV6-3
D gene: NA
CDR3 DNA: TGTGCCAGCAGTTACCAGCGGTTGGGGGTGCAGTACTTC
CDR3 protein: CASSYQRLGVQYF

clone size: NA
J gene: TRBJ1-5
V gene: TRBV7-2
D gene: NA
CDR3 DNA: TGTGCCAGCAGCTCCTGGGACACCGGGGTTCAGCCCCAGCATTTT
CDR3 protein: CASSSWDTGVQPQHF

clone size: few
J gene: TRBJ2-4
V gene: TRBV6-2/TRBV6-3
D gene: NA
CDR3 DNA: TGTGCCAGCAGGAGCGGCGAAAACATTCAGTACTTC
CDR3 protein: CASRSGENIQYF

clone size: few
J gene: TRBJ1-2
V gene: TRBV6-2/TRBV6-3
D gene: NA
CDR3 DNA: TGTGCCAGCAGTTTTGTTCCGGGGGAATCGAACTATGGCTACACCTTC
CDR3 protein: CASSFVPGESNYGYTF

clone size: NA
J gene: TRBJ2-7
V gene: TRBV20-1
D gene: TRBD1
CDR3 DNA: TGCAGTGCTAGAGAGACAGACAGGGGGCGTTTCGACGAGCAGTACTTC
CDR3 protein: CSARETDRGRFDEQYF

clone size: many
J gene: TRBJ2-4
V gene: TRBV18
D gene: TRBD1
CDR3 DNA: TGTGCCAGCTCACCATTAGGGGGCGGCGGCATTCAGTACTTC
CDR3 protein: CASSPLGGGGIQYF

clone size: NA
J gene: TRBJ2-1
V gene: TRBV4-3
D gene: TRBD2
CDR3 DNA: TGCGCCAGCAGCCAAGAGGGGGGAGGGCTAAATGAGCAGTTCTTC
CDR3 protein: CASSQEGGGLNEQFF

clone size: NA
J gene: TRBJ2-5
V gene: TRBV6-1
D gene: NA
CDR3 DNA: TGTGCCAGCAGTCCTATACGGCCGCTCCCCACTAAAGAGACCCAGTACTTC
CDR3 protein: CASSPIRPLPTKETQYF

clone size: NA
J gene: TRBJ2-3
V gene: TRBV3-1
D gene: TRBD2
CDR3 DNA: TGTGCCAGCAGCCAAGTAGCGGGAGCTGCGGGTTCGGATACGCAGTATTTT
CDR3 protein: CASSQVAGAAGSDTQYF

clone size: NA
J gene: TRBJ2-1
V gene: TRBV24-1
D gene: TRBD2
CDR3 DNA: TGTGCCACCAGTGCCCTGGACAGACTGCTAGCGGGAGGGCCAGATGAGCAGTTCTTC
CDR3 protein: CATSALDRLLAGGPDEQFF

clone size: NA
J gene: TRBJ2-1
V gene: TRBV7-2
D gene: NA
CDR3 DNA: TGTGCCAGCAGCTTAGGGTCGCCGACTGGCTACAATGAGCAGTTCTTC
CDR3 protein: CASSLGSPTGYNEQFF

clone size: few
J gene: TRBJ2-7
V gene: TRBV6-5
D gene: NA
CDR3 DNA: TGTGCCAGCAGTTACTCTCTAGGCTCCTACGAGCAGTACTTC
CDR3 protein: CASSYSLGSYEQYF

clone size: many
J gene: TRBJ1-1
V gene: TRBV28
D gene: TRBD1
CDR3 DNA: TGTGCCAGCAGACAGACGGACAGGGCAATTTTCATCGAGAACACTGAAGCTTTCTTT
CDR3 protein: CASRQTDRAIFIENTEAFF

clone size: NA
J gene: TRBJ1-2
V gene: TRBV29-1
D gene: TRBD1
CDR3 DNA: TGCAGCGTTGAATCGGGACAGGGGATGAATGGCTACACCTTC
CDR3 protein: CSVESGQGMNGYTF

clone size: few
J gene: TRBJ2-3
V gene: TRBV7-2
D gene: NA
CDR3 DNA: TGTGCCAGCGGGAGACGTCTGGGGTCTAGCACAGATACGCAGTATTTT
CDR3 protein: CASGRRLGSSTDTQYF

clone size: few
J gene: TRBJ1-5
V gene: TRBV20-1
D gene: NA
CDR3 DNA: TGCAGTGCTAGAGGGCGGCCGCCCAATCAGCCCCAGCATTTT
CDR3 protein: CSARGRPPNQPQHF

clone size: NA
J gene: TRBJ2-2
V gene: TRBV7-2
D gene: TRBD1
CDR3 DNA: TGTGCCAGCAGCTTCGCGCCGGGACGACAGGGTAGCACCGGGGAGCTGTTTTTT
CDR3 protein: CASSFAPGRQGSTGELFF

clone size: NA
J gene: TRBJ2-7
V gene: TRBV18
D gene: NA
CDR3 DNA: TGTGCCAGCTCACCAATAAGAACCTCCTACGAGCAGTACTTC
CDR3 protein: CASSPIRTSYEQYF

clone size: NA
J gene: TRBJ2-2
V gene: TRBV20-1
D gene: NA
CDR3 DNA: TGCAGTGCTAGTGTGGCAGCGGTAAACACCGGGGAGCTGTTTTTT
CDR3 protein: CSASVAAVNTGELFF

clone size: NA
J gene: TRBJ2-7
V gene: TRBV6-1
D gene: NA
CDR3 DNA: TGTGCCAGCAAACGGAAGGGACCCTACGAGCAGTACTTC
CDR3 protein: CASKRKGPYEQYF

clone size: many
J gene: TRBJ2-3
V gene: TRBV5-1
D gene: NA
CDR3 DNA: TGCGCCAGCAGCTTGGCAACTAGCACAGATACGCAGTATTTT
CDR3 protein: CASSLATSTDTQYF

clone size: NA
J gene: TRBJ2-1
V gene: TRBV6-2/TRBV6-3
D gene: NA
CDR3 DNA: TGTGCCAGCAGTTTACTCGCGCGTAGCTCCTACAATGAGCAGTTCTTC
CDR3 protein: CASSLLARSSYNEQFF

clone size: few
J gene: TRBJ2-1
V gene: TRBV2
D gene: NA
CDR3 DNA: TGTGCCAGCAGTTTAGCTGAGCAGTTCTTC
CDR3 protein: CASSLAEQFF

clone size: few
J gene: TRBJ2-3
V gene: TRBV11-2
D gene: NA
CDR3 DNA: TGTGCCAGCAGCTTACTAACGGGGCACCGTGTTCAAGGTTATTGGGCAGATACGCAGTATTTT
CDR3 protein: CASSLLTGHRVQGYWADTQYF

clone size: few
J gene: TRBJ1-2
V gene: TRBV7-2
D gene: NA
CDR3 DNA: TGTGCCAGCAGCTTAGGGGGGTCGGGTGCCGATGGCTACACCTTC
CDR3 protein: CASSLGGSGADGYTF

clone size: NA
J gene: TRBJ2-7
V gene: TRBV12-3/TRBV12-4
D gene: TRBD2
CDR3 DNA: TGTGCCAGCAGTTCAATACCCATAGCGGGAAACTACGAGCAGTACTTC
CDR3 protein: CASSSIPIAGNYEQYF

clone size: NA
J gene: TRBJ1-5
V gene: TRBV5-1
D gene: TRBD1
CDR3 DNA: TGCGCCAGCAGCTGGACAGGGGGCGGTCAGCCCCAGCATTTT
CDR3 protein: CASSWTGGGQPQHF

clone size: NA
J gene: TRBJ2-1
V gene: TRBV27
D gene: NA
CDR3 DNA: TGTGCCAGCAGGACCCATAGCGGAGGATCCTACAATGAGCAGTTCTTC
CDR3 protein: CASRTHSGGSYNEQFF

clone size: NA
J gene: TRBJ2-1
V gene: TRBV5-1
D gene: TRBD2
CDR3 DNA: TGCGCCAGCAGCTTGGGTTGGGAGGGTGAGCAGTTCTTC
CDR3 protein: CASSLGWEGEQFF

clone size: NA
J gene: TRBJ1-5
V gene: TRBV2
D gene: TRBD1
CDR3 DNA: TGTGCCAGCCGGATAGGACAGGGAGTTCAGCCCCAGCATTTT
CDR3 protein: CASRIGQGVQPQHF

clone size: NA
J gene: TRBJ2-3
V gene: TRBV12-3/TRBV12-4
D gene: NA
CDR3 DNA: TGTGCCAGCAGTATTAGGGGGGGCACAGATACGCAGTATTTT
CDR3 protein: CASSIRGGTDTQYF

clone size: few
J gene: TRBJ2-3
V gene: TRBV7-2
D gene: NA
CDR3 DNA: TGTGCCAGCAGCTTAGCTTGGGTCGATACGCAGTATTTT
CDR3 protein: CASSLAWVDTQYF

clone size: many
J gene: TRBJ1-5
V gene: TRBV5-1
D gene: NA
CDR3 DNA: TGCGCCAGCAGCTTGGGGCAGGCCTATAGCAATCAGCCCCAGCATTTT
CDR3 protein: CASSLGQAYSNQPQHF

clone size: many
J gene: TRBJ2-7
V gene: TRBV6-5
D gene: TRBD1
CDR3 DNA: TGTGCCAGCAGTTACTCGGGACAGTTCACGGCCTACGAGCAGTACTTC
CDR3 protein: CASSYSGQFTAYEQYF

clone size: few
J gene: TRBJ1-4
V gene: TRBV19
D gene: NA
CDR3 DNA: TGTGCCAGTAGTGCCGACGGAGGAGCTAATGAAAAACTGTTTTTT
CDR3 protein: CASSADGGANEKLFF

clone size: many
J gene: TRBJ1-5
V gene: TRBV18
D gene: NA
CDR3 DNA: TGTGCCAGCTCACCACGTGTAGTAAATTGGGAGGACGTTTATAGCAATCAGCCCCAGCATTTT
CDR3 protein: CASSPRVVNWEDVYSNQPQHF

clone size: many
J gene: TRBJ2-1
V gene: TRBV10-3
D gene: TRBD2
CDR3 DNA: TGTGCCATCAGTGGACTAGCGAATTACAATGAGCAGTTCTTC
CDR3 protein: CAISGLANYNEQFF

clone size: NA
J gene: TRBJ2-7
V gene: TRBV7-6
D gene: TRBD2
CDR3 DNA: TGTGCCAGCAGCGTTGGTCTAGCGGGAGGGACAACCTACGAGCAGTACTTC
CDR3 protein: CASSVGLAGGTTYEQYF

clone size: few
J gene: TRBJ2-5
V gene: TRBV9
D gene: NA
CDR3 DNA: TGTGCCAGCAGCTCCTCGTCGGAGACCCAGTACTTC
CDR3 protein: CASSSSSETQYF

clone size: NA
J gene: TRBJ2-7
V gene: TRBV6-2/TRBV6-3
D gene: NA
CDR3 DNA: TGTGCCAGCACCACACCGGGACCCTACGAGCAGTACTTC
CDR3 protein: CASTTPGPYEQYF

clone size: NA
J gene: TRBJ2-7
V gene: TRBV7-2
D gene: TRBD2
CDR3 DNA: TGTGCCAGCAGACCCCTAGCGGGGCCCTACGAGCAGTACTTC
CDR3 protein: CASRPLAGPYEQYF

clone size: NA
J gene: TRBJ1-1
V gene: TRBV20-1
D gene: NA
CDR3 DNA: TGCAGTGCTAGAGCGGGTCCCTACAACACTGAAGCTTTCTTT
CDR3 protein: CSARAGPYNTEAFF